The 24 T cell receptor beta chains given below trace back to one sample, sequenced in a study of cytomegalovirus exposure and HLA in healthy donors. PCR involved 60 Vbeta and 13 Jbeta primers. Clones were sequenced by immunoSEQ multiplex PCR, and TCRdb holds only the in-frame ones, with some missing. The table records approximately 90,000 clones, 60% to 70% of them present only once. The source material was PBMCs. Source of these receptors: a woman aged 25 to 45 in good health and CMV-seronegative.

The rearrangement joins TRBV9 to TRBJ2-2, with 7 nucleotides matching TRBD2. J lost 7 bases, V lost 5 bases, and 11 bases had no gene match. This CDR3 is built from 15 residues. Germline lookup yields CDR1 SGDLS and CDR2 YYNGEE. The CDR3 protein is CASSPGGRAGGELFF. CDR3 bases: TGTGCCAGCAGTCCGGGTGGGAGGGCCGGCGGGGAGCTGTTTTTT.

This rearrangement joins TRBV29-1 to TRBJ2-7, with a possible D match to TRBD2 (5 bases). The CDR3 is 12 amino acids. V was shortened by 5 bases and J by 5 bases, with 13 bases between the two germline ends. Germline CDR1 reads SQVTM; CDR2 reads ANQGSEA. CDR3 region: CSVREDWHEQYF. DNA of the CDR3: TGCAGCGTTCGGGAAGATTGGCACGAGCAGTACTTC.

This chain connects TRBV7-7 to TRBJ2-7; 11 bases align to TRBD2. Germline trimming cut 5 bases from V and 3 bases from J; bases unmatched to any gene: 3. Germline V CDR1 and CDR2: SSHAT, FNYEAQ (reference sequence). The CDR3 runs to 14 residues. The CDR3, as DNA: TGTGCCAGCAGCCCGGGACTAGCGGACTACGAGCAGTACTTC. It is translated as CASSPGLADYEQYF.

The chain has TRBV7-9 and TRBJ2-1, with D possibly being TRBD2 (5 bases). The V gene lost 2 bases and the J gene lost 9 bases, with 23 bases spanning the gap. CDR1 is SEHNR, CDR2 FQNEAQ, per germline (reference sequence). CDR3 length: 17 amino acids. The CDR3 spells CASSLTSLGLPDGEQFF. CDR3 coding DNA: TGTGCCAGCAGCTTAACGTCCTTAGGACTGCCCGATGGTGAGCAGTTCTTC.

The CDR3 spells CASSSAGGNTEAFF. The CDR3 DNA sequence: TGTGCCAGCAGTTCCGCAGGGGGCAACACTGAAGCTTTCTTT. The chain joins TRBV28 to TRBJ1-1, with 8 bases lining up with TRBD1. Germline V gene data show CDR1 as MDHEN and CDR2 as SYDVKM. Germline trimming cut 4 bases from V and 2 bases from J; bases unmatched to any gene: 3. The CDR3 has 14 residues.

CDR3 amino acids: CASSLRGGALSNTGELFF. DNA of the CDR3: TGTGCCAGTAGTCTAAGGGGGGGCGCCCTCTCGAACACCGGGGAGCTGTTTTTT. The chain carries TRBV19 and TRBJ2-2; perhaps TRBD2 as D (7 bases). The germline CDR1 and CDR2 sequences are LNHDA and SQIVND (reference sequence). This CDR3 has 18 amino acids. V gave up 5 bases and J gave up 0 bases, with 19 bases separating them.

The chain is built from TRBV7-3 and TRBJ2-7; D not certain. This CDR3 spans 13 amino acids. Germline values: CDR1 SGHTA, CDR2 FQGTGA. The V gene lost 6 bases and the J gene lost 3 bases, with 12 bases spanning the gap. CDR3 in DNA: TGTGCCAGCAGTCGAACCCCGGGCTACGAGCAGTACTTC. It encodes CASSRTPGYEQYF.

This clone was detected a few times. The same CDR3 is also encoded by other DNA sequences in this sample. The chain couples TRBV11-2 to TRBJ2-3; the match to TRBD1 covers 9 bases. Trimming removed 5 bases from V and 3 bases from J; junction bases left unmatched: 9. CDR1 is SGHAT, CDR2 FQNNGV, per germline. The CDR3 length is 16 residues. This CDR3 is CASSQTGGGFTDTQYF. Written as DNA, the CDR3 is TGTGCCAGCAGCCAGACAGGGGGAGGATTTACAGATACGCAGTATTTT.

The CDR3 loop is CASSQVDRASWNEQFF. The CDR3 DNA sequence: TGTGCCAGCAGCCAAGTCGACAGGGCTAGCTGGAATGAGCAGTTCTTC. The rearrangement joins TRBV4-2 to TRBJ2-1, with 7 bases identical to TRBD1. J lost 7 bases, V lost 1 base, and 10 bases had no gene match. Germline V gene sequence: CDR1 LGHNA, CDR2 YNFKEQ. This CDR3 is built from 16 residues.

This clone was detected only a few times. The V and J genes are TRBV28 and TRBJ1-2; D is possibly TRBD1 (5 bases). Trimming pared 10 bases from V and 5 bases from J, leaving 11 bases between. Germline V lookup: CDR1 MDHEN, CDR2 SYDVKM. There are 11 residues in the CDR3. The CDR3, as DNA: TGTGCCAACAAATCAGGGTATGGCTACACCTTC. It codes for CANKSGYGYTF.

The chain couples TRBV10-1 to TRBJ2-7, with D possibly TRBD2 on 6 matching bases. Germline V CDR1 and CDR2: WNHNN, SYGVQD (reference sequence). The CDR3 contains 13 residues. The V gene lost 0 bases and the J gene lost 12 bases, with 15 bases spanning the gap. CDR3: CASSESTGQRAYF. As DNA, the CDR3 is TGCGCCAGCAGTGAGTCGACGGGTCAGCGGGCGTACTTC.

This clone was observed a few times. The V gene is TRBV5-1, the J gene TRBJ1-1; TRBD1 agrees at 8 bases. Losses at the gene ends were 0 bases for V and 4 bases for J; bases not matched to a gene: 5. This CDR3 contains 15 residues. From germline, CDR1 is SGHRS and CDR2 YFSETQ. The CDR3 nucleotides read TGCGCCAGCAGCTTGGCCGGACAGGGCGTCACTGAAGCTTTCTTT. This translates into CASSLAGQGVTEAFF.

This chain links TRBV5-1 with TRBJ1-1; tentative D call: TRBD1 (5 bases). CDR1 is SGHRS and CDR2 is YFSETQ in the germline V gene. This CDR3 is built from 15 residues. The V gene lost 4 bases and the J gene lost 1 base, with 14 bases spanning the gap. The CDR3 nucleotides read TGCGCCAGCAGCGGAACGGGACTGACGAACACTGAAGCTTTCTTT. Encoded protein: CASSGTGLTNTEAFF. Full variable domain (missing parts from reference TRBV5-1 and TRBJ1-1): KAGVTQTPRYLIKTRGQQVTLSCSPISGHRSVSWYQQTPGQGLQFLFEYFSETQRNKGNFPGRFSGRQFSNSRSEMNVSTLELGDSALYLCASSGTGLTNTEAFFGQGTRLTVV.

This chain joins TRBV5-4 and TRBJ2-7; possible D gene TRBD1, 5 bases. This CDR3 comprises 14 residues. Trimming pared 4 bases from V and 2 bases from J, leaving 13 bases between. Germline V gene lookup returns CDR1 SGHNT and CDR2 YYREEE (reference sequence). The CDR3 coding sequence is TGTGCCAGCAGCCCTGTAGGACAACCCTACGAGCAGTACTTC. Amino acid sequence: CASSPVGQPYEQYF. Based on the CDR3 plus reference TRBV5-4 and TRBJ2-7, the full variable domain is ETGVTQSPTHLIKTRGQQVTLRCSSQSGHNTVSWYQQALGQGPQFIFQYYREEENGRGNFPPRFSGLQFPNYSSELNVNALELDDSALYLCASSPVGQPYEQYFGPGTRLTVT.

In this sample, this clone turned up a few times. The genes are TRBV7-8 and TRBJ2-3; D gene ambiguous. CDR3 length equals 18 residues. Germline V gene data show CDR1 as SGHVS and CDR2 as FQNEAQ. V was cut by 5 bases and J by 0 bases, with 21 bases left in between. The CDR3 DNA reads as TGTGCCAGCAGCACTCTCTGGCTGTCGGAGTCTAGCACAGATACGCAGTATTTT. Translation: CASSTLWLSESSTDTQYF.

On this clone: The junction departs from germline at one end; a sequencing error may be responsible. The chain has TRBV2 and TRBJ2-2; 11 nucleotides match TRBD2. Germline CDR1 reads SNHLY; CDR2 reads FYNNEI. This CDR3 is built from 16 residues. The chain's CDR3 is CAGSRSSGGAHGELFF. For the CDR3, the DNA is TGTGCCGGCAGTCGGAGTAGCGGGGGGGCCCACGGGGAGCTGTTTTTT.

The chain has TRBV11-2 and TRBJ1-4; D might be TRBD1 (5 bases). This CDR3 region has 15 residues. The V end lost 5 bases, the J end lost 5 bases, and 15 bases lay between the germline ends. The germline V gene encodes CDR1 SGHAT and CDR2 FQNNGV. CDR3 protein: CASSGGTADNEKLFF. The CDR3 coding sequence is TGTGCCAGCAGCGGAGGGACGGCGGACAATGAAAAACTGTTTTTT.

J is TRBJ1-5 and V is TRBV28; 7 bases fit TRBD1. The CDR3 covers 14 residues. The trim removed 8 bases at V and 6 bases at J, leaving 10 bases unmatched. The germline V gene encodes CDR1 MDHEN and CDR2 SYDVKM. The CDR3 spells CASDRQGRGQPQHF. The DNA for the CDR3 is TGTGCCAGCGACCGACAGGGAAGGGGTCAGCCCCAGCATTTT.

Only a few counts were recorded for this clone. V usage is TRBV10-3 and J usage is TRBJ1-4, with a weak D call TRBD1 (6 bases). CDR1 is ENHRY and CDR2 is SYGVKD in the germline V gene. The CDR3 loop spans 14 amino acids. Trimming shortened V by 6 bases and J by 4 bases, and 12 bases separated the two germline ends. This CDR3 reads CAISPGVINEKLFF. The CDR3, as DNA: TGTGCCATCAGCCCAGGGGTCATTAATGAAAAACTGTTTTTT.

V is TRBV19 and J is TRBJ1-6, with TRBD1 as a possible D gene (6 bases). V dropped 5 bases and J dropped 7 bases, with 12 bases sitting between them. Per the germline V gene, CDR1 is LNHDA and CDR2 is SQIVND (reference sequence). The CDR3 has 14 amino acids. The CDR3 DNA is TGTGCCAGTAGTGTCCGGGACACCAATTCACCCCTCCACTTT. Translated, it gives CASSVRDTNSPLHF.

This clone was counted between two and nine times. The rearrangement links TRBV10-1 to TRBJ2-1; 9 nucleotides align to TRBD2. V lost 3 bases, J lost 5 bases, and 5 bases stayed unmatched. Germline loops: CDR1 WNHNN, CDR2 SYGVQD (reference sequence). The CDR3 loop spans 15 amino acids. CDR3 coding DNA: TGCGCCAGCAGTGACCTCCAGCGGGAGGACAATGAGCAGTTCTTC. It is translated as CASSDLQREDNEQFF.

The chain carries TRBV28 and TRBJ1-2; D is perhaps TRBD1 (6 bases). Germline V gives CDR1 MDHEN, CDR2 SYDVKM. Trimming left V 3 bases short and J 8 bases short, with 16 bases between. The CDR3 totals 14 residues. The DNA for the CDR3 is TGTGCCAGCAGTTTGAGTCGACAGGAACACGGCTACACCTTC. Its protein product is CASSLSRQEHGYTF.

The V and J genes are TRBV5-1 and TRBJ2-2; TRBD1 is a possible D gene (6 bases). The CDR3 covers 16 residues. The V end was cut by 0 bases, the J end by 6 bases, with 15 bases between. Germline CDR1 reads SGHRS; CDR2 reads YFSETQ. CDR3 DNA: TGCGCCAGCAGCTTGGCGGGACACCCGAGGGCCGGGGAGCTGTTTTTT. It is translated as CASSLAGHPRAGELFF.

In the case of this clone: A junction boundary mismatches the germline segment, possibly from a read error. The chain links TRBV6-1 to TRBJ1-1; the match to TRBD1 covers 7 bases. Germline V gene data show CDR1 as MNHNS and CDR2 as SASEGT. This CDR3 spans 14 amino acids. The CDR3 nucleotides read TGTGCCAGCAGTGAGGGGTGGAGACAGGGTGAATCTTTCTTT. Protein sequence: CASSEGWRQGESFF.